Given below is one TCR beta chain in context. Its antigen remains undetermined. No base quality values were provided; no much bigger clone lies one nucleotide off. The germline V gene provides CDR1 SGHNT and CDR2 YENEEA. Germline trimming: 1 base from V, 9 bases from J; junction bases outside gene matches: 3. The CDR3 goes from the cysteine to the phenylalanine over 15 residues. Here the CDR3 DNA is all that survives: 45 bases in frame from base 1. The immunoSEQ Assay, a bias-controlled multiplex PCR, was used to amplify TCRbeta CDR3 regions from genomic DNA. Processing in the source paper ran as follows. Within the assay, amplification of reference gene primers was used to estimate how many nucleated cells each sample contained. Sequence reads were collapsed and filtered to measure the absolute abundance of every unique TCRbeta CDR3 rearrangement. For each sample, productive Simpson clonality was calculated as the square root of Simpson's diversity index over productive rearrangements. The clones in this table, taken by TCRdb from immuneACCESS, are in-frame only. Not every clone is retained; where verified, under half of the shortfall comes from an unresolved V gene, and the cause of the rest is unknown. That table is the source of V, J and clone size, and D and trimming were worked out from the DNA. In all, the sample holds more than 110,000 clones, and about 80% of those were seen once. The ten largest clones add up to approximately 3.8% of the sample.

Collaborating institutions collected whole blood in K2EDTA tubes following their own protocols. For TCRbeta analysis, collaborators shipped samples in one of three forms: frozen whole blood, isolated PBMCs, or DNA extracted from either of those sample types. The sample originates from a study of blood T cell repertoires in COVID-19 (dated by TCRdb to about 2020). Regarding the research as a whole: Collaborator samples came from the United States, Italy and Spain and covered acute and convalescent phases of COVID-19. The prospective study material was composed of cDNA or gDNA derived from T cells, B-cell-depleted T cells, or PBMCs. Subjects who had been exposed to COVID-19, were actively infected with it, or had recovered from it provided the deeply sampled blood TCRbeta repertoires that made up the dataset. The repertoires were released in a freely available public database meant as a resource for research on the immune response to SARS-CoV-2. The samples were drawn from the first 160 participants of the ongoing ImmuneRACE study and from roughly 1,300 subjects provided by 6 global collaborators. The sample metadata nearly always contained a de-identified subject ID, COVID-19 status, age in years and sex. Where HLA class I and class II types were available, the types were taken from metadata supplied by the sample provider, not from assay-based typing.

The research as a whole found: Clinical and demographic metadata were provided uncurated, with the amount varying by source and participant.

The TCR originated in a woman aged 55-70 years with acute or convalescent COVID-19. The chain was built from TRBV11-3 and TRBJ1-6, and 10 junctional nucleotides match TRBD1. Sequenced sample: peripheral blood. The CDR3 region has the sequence CASSLVGTGVSPLHF. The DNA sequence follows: TGTGCCAGCAGCTTAGTTGGGACAGGGGTTTCACCCCTCCACTTT.